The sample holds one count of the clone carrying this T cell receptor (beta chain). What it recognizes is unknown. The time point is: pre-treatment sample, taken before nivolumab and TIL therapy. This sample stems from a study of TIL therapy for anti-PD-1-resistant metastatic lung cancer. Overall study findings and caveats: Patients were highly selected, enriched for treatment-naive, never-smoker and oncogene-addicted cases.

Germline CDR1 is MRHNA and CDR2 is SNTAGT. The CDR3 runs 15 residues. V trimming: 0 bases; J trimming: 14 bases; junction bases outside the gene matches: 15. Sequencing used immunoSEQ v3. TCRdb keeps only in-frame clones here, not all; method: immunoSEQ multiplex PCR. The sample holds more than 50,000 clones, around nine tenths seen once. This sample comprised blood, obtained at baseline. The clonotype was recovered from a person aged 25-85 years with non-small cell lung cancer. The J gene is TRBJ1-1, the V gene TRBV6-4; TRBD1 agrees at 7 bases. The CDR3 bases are TGTGCCAGCAGTGACTCGCTCGGACAGGCGGCGACGCGCTTCTTT. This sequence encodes CASSDSLGQAATRFF.